Here is one T cell receptor beta chain with its context. This clone's antigen is unknown. Germline is not matched at one junction end, which may reflect a read error. This entry comes from a study of blood T cell repertoires in COVID-19 (dated by TCRdb to about 2020). Turning to the overall study: Collaborator samples came from the United States, Italy and Spain and covered acute and convalescent phases of COVID-19. Where HLA class I and class II types were available, the types were taken from metadata supplied by the sample provider, not from assay-based typing. The dataset comprised deeply sampled blood TCRbeta repertoires from subjects exposed to, actively infected with, or recovered from COVID-19. Samples were obtained from the ongoing ImmuneRACE study (first 160 participants) and from about 1,300 subjects provided by 6 global collaborators. The repertoires were released in a freely available public database intended as a resource for research on the immune response to SARS-CoV-2. A de-identified subject ID, COVID-19 status, age in years and sex were almost always included in the sample metadata. The material from the prospective study consisted of cDNA or gDNA derived from T cells, B-cell-depleted T cells, or PBMCs.

The immunoSEQ Assay, a bias-controlled multiplex PCR, was used to amplify TCRbeta CDR3 regions from genomic DNA. As for the authors' bioinformatics: Nucleated cell counts per sample were estimated from amplification of reference gene primers within the assay. To quantify the absolute abundance of each unique TCRbeta CDR3 rearrangement, sequence reads were collapsed and filtered. Productive Simpson clonality was computed per sample as the square root of Simpson's diversity index over productive rearrangements. TCRdb retrieved this table from immuneACCESS and kept in-frame rearrangements only. Not all clones are present; in checked studies, unresolved V genes account for under half, and no reason is known for the remainder. V and J calls and clone size come straight from that table; D and trimming were deduced from the DNA. The sample records 65,000 to 95,000 clones, about 90% of which are singletons. Jointly, the top ten make up approximately 4.2% of the sample.

The CDR3 holds 11 amino acids from the cysteine to the phenylalanine. The kept DNA is CDR3 alone, 33 bases in frame from the first base. CDR1 and CDR2 are drawn from the germline V gene (reference sequence): DFQATT, SNEGSKA. Here is what the overall study found, with its caveats: The quantity of clinical and demographic metadata differed by source and by participant and was supplied without curation.

Collaborating institutions collected whole blood in K2EDTA tubes following their own protocols. For TCRbeta analysis, collaborators shipped samples in one of three forms: frozen whole blood, isolated PBMCs, or DNA extracted from either of those sample types. This clonotype originated in a man aged 50-59 years with active COVID-19. The sequenced material came from peripheral blood. The chain is assembled from TRBV20-1 and TRBJ2-7, with TRBD2 as a weak D call on 6 bases. DNA sequence: TGCAGTGCCAAACACCGGGACTCTCTGAACTTC. Its amino acids are CSAKHRDSLNF.